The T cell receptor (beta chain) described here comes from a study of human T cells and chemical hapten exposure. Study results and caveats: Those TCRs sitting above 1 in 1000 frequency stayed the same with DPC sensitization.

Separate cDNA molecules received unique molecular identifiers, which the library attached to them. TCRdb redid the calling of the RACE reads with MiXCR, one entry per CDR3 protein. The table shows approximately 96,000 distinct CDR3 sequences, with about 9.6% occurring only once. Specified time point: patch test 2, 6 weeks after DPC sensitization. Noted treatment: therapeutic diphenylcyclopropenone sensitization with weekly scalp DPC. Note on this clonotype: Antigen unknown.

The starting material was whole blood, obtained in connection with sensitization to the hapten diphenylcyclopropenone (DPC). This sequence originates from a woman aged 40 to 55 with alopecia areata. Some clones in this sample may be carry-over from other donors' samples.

CDR3 in DNA: TGTGCCAGCAGCTTTTCAGGGAGCGACGAGCAGTACTTC. Protein sequence: CASSFSGSDEQYF. V gene TRBV7-2 combines with J gene TRBJ2-7; D may correspond to TRBD1 or TRBD2 (5 bases each). The CDR3 covers 13 residues. Germline V gives CDR1 SGHTA, CDR2 FQGNSA. V lost 3 bases, J lost 5 bases, and 11 bases lay in between.